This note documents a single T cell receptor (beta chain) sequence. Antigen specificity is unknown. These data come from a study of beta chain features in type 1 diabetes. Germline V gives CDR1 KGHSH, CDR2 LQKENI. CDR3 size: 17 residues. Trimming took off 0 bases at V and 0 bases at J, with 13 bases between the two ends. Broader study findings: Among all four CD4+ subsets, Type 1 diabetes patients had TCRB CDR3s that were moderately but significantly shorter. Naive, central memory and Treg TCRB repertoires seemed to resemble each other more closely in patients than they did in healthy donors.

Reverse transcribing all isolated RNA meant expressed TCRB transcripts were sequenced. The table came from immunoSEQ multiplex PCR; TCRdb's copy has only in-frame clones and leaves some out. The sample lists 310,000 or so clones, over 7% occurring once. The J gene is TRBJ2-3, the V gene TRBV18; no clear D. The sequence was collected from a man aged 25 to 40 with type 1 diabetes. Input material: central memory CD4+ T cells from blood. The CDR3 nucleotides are TGTGCCAGCTCACCACCGGAAGAGGCGGCTAGCACAGATACGCAGTATTTT. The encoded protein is CASSPPEEAASTDTQYF.